Each of the 18 T cell receptor beta chains below was sequenced from the same sample in a study of blood T cell repertoires in COVID-19. Some clones are missing from TCRdb's copy, which holds only in-frame ones; the method was immunoSEQ multiplex PCR. The table has fewer than 200,000 clones, 84% seen once. Material for sequencing was PBMCs or T cells enriched from blood (not recorded which). Receptor source: a middle-aged man who had recovered from COVID-19.

This chain links TRBV11-2 with TRBJ2-1; D might be TRBD1 (5 bases). The V end lost 5 bases, the J end lost 7 bases, and 18 bases lay between the germline ends. Germline values: CDR1 SGHAT, CDR2 FQNNGV. The CDR3 runs 15 residues. CDR3 region: CASSNRVGVGNEQFF. CDR3 DNA sequence: TGTGCCAGCAGCAATCGCGTAGGGGTAGGGAATGAGCAGTTCTTC.

CDR3 nucleotide sequence: TGTGCCAGCAGTGAGCAGACAGGGGTCACCTTC. As protein: CASSEQTGVTF. This sequence joins TRBV2 and TRBJ1-2, with 8 positions matching TRBD1. The germline V gene encodes CDR1 SNHLY and CDR2 FYNNEI. V lost 3 bases, J lost 13 bases, and 4 bases stayed unmatched. The CDR3 consists of 11 residues.

The chain recombines TRBV10-1 with TRBJ1-5, with D perhaps matching TRBD1 (5 bases). Looked up from germline, CDR1 is WNHNN and CDR2 is SYGVQD (reference sequence). The CDR3 is 13 amino acids. V dropped 0 bases and J dropped 7 bases, with 7 bases sitting between them. The DNA for the CDR3 is TGCGCCAGCAGTGAGTCCAGGGAACAGCCCCAGCATTTT. Protein product: CASSESREQPQHF.

The J gene is TRBJ2-2, the V gene TRBV7-6; D is possibly TRBD1 (7 bases). The CDR3 runs 18 residues. Germline CDR1 and CDR2: SGHVS and FNYEAQ. V was trimmed by 1 base and J by 0 bases, leaving 15 bases between them. Here the CDR3 DNA reads TGTGCCAGCAGCTTAGAGCGCCAGGGGGGTTCGAACACCGGGGAGCTGTTTTTT. It specifies CASSLERQGGSNTGELFF. The whole variable domain, remainder taken from reference TRBV7-6 and TRBJ2-2, is GAGVSQSPRYKVTKRGQDVALRCDPISGHVSLYWYRQALGQGPEFLTYFNYEAQQDKSGLPNDRFSAERPEGSISTLTIQRTEQRDSAMYRCASSLERQGGSNTGELFFGEGSRLTVL.

This clone was observed a few times. The chain has TRBV12-3 or TRBV12-4 and TRBJ1-3, with no clear D. The CDR3 has 13 residues. V lost 2 bases, J lost 7 bases, and 9 bases lay in between. The CDR3 nucleotides are TGTGCCAGCAGTTTAACCGGGTCCAACACCATATATTTT. Its translation: CASSLTGSNTIYF.

The rearrangement joins TRBV5-1 to TRBJ1-1, with a tentative D call TRBD1 (6 bases). This CDR3 contains 14 residues. In germline, CDR1 is SGHRS, CDR2 YFSETQ. The V end was cut by 7 bases, the J end by 4 bases, with 17 bases between. CDR3 amino acids: CASGFSGGRTEAFF. The CDR3 nucleotides are TGCGCCAGCGGTTTTTCGGGGGGGCGCACTGAAGCTTTCTTT.

This rearrangement joins TRBV15 to TRBJ2-2, with D perhaps matching TRBD2 (5 bases). From germline, CDR1 is LNHNV and CDR2 YYDKDF (reference sequence). Trimming took 0 bases from V and 1 from J, leaving 9 bases between them. This CDR3 has 16 residues. The CDR3 nucleotides read TGTGCCACCAGCAGAGAAGGGAGTGGGAACACCGGGGAGCTGTTTTTT. This sequence encodes CATSREGSGNTGELFF.

The chain carries TRBV15 and TRBJ2-5; 7 nucleotides agree with TRBD1. Germline trimming cut 3 bases from V and 2 bases from J; bases unmatched to any gene: 3. The CDR3 has 14 amino acids. Per germline, CDR1 LNHNV and CDR2 YYDKDF (reference sequence). CDR3 coding DNA: TGTGCCACCAGCAGGGACAGGAATCAAGAGACCCAGTACTTC. Amino acids: CATSRDRNQETQYF.

About this clone: Within the sample, other DNA sequences also encode this same CDR3. The genes are TRBV14 and TRBJ2-5, with 8 bases that match TRBD1. With V trimmed by 2 bases and J by 2 bases, 1 base remained unmatched. Germline CDR1 SGHDN, CDR2 FVKESK. The CDR3 runs to 14 residues. The CDR3 coding sequence is TGTGCCAGCAGCCAAAACAGGGGGCAAGAGACCCAGTACTTC. Its translation is CASSQNRGQETQYF. The complete variable domain, with remaining parts taken from reference TRBV14 and TRBJ2-5, reads EAGVTQFPSHSVIEKGQTVTLRCDPISGHDNLYWYRRVMGKEIKFLLHFVKESKQDESGMPNNRFLAERTGGTYSTLKVQPAELEDSGVYFCASSQNRGQETQYFGPGTRLLVL.

This chain uses TRBV5-4 with TRBJ1-1; TRBD1 agrees at 10 bases. From germline, CDR1 is SGHNT and CDR2 YYREEE (reference sequence). The CDR3 has 16 amino acids. J was trimmed by 4 bases and V by 4 bases; bases with no gene match: 10. The chain's CDR3 is CASSAGGQGFGTEAFF. The CDR3 DNA is TGTGCCAGCAGCGCAGGGGGACAGGGGTTTGGCACTGAAGCTTTCTTT.

CDR3 residues: CAWSDRGDTEAFF. CDR3 sequence (DNA): TGTGCCTGGAGTGACCGGGGGGACACTGAAGCTTTCTTT. The rearrangement joins TRBV30 to TRBJ1-1, with D possibly TRBD1 on 5 matching bases. V shed 1 base and J shed 3 bases, with 9 bases lying between them. Germline CDR1 reads GTSNPN; CDR2 reads SVGIG (reference sequence). This CDR3 is 13 amino acids long.

This chain links TRBV3-1 (or the pseudogene TRBV3-2) with TRBJ2-7; D perhaps matches TRBD2 (7 bases). This CDR3 region has 14 residues. The germline gives CDR1 LGHDT, CDR2 YNNKEL (reference sequence). Trimming removed 1 base from V and 4 bases from J, with 11 bases in between. The CDR3 bases are TGTGCCAGCAGCCAAGTACAGGGAGGGTACGAGCAGTACTTC. Translation: CASSQVQGGYEQYF.

This chain uses TRBV28 with TRBJ1-5, with D tentatively TRBD1 (6 bases). V dropped 5 bases and J dropped 3 bases, with 14 bases sitting between them. This CDR3 has 15 residues. Per germline, CDR1 MDHEN and CDR2 SYDVKM. The CDR3 here is CASSPLDRDNQPQHF. The CDR3 nucleotides read TGTGCCAGCAGTCCTCTGGACAGAGACAATCAGCCCCAGCATTTT.

The rearrangement uses TRBV7-9 and TRBJ1-4, with D tentatively TRBD1 (6 bases). Germline values: CDR1 SEHNR, CDR2 FQNEAQ (reference sequence). V lost 5 bases to trimming and J lost 5 bases, with 15 bases between them. This CDR3 is built from 15 residues. The CDR3 nucleotides read TGTGCCAGCAGCGCCGGACGGGGGGCCAATGAAAAACTGTTTTTT. It codes for CASSAGRGANEKLFF.

J is TRBJ1-4 and V is TRBV25-1, with 7 positions matching TRBD1. V lost 5 bases, J lost 4 bases, and 4 bases stayed unmatched. The CDR3 contains 14 residues. Germline V gene lookup returns CDR1 MGHDK and CDR2 SYGVNS. CDR3 sequence reads: CASSTGVYNEKLFF. CDR3 sequence (DNA): TGTGCCAGCAGTACAGGGGTTTATAATGAAAAACTGTTTTTT.

The chain recombines TRBV30 with TRBJ1-5; D is unresolved. The CDR3 totals 13 residues. Germline loops: CDR1 GTSNPN, CDR2 SVGIG (reference sequence). Trimming cost V 0 bases and J 0 bases, with 3 bases left between them. CDR3 coding DNA: TGTGCCTGGAGTGTAGCTAGCAATCAGCCCCAGCATTTT. Translated, it gives CAWSVASNQPQHF.

The chain employs TRBV5-1 and TRBJ2-1; weak D call: TRBD1 (6 bases). Germline V gene sequence: CDR1 SGHRS, CDR2 YFSETQ. The CDR3 loop spans 15 amino acids. Trimming took off 7 bases at V and 4 bases at J, with 18 bases between the two ends. CDR3 sequence: CASFKEDSGYNEQFF. The CDR3 DNA reads TGCGCCAGCTTTAAGGAGGACAGCGGTTACAATGAGCAGTTCTTC. Combining the CDR3 with reference TRBV5-1 and TRBJ2-1 gives the whole variable domain KAGVTQTPRYLIKTRGQQVTLSCSPISGHRSVSWYQQTPGQGLQFLFEYFSETQRNKGNFPGRFSGRQFSNSRSEMNVSTLELGDSALYLCASFKEDSGYNEQFFGPGTRLTVL.

The chain is built from TRBV11-2 and TRBJ2-1; 9 bases are shared with TRBD2. This CDR3 is built from 17 residues. Germline CDR1 and CDR2: SGHAT and FQNNGV. Trimming took 5 bases from V and 0 from J; bases not matched to a gene: 8. In DNA form, the CDR3 reads TGTGCCAGCAGCAAGCGGGGGGCCACAAGCTCCTACAATGAGCAGTTCTTC. Its translation is CASSKRGATSSYNEQFF.